This TCR beta chain is from a study of cytomegalovirus exposure and HLA in healthy donors (dated by TCRdb to the late 2010s). In terms of the full investigation: In an earlier analysis of 550 to 750 of the donors, 250 to 350 Gb of sequence data and 90 million to 130 million unique TCR beta sequences from 150 million to 200 million T cells were reported. Every discovery cohort repertoire had been produced on one sequencing platform. Rather than using new phenotypic data, the later analysis identified candidate immune exposures from TCR beta sequences and from how often those sequences occurred across donors. Donor age, sex, ethnicity and CMV serostatus were collected together with the repertoire data. The study combined high-throughput TCR immunosequencing, statistical association of individual TCRs with disease status, and machine learning to predict cytomegalovirus infection status. To study patterns of TCR occurrence, a later analysis re-analyzed previously published TCR beta repertoires from 550 to 800 donors and added high-resolution HLA genotyping. Besides the first cohort of more than 650 subjects, a separate validation cohort made up of over a hundred different subjects was used. An earlier analysis of 587 of the donors used high-throughput TCR beta sequencing to judge whether each TCR beta V gene segment behaved as functional or pseudogenic. Of the roughly 400 genotyped donors, 65% to 90% were placed in the genetic ancestry cluster associated with self-reported Caucasian donors. In a later genetic analysis, genome-wide SNP genotypes for about three fifths of the roughly 670 donors were used, and that subset was treated as a discovery cohort. On average, around 240,000 unique TCR beta nucleotide sequences were sequenced per donor among a few hundred genotyped donors of the cohort, with roughly 19% of those sequences being non-productive. Both class I and class II loci were covered by HLA typing, at four-digit resolution. The study was designed to test whether signatures of past pathogen exposure could be identified by cataloging public T cell receptors. Roughly five DR-DQ haplotypes were handled as single units for association and clustering because linkage in the cohort was strong. The T cell repertoires of 550 to 850 subjects were profiled by immunosequencing and related to cytomegalovirus serostatus. Approximately 310 gigabases of sequencing data and tens of millions of unique TCR sequences were included in an early release covering over 600 HLA-typed donors. The number of typed donors differed by locus: about 620-640 for A, B, C, DRB1 and DQB1; 500 to 550 for DQA1; approximately 600 for DPA1; and some 430 for DPB1.

Receptors were amplified or captured by the immunoSEQ multiplex PCR assay. The multiplex PCR relied on a mix of 60 forward primers for TCR Vbeta segments and 13 reverse primers for TCR Jbeta segments. The CDR3 region of rearranged TCR beta genes was amplified from genomic DNA by a multiplex PCR assay. The Illumina HiSeq System was used to sequence the amplified TCR beta libraries as 87-base-pair reads. Regarding the original processing steps: In a later analysis, about 80 million unique TCR beta chains were counted across the 666 repertoires, and roughly 9.9 million of these chains were shared by at least two donors. To remove PCR and sequencing errors, raw reads were error-corrected and collapsed into unique sequences using a nearest-neighbor algorithm that merged closely related sequences. CDR3 sequences were aligned to IMGT reference sequences to assign V, D and J gene segments. For a sequence to be retained, at least a six-nucleotide match to both a V gene segment and a J gene segment was required. A rearrangement was called productive if the CDR3 had no stop codons and remained in frame with V and J, and every other rearrangement was called non-productive. Following IMGT convention, CDR3 was defined as the stretch from the second conserved V-encoded cysteine to the conserved J-encoded phenylalanine. The earlier analysis of about 610 of the donors excluded any sequence lacking an unambiguous match to a single V gene segment. In an earlier analysis of 450 to 700 of the donors, V segments were called functional above 56.7% productive rearrangements and were called segregating when the between-donor standard deviation exceeded 5%. A statistical classification framework was built for diagnosing cytomegalovirus status from the catalog of TCR beta chain sequences. In a later analysis, TCR nucleotide sequences were compared against IMGT/GENE-DB human TR gene sequences so that V and J genes could be assigned. The TCRdist pipeline was used in a later analysis to assign CDR3 sequences and most-parsimonious VDJ recombination scenarios. In a later analysis, each TCR beta chain was defined by its CDR3 amino acid sequence together with its V-gene family, and reads without a unique V-gene family were excluded. In a later analysis, several hundred highly shared, low-generation-probability nucleotide sequences were removed to address suspected cross-contamination and a sequencing artifact. For each public chain, a later analysis derived a clonal expansion index from normalized ranks of inferred template counts within each repertoire. In a later analysis, generation probabilities were computed using a VDJ recombination model fitted to out-of-frame rearrangements, and the results were checked against IGoR. In a later analysis, TCR-TCR, TCR-HLA and TCR-CMV co-occurrence was scored with hypergeometric tests, and a repertoire-size bias correction was applied to TCR pairs. False discovery rates were estimated in a later analysis by permuting HLA or CMV assignments 20 times. A later analysis grouped co-occurring TCRs with DBSCAN, adding TCRdist sequence similarity when clustering within HLA-allele-positive subsets. Repertoires with fewer than 30,000 or more than 120,000 public chains were left out of co-occurrence clustering, as were five repertoires with anomalous nucleotide sharing. Sourced from immuneACCESS, this table was stored by TCRdb with only in-frame sequences that have V and J called. A share of the clones is absent; for the studies checked, an unresolved V gene accounts for under half, and the remainder has no known explanation. The DNA was the basis for D and trimming; V, J and clone size are from that table. In this sample the table shows under 200,000 clones, about nine tenths of which occur a single time. The ten largest make up about 1.1% of the sample.

As to this clone: Which antigen it targets is not known. No clone much larger than this one lies a single base away; base qualities are absent.

Broader findings and caveats from the paper: According to a later genetic analysis, donors in an Asian-associated ancestry cluster had fewer N-insertions in productive TCRs than the approximately 630-donor mean. An association between a missense DCLRE1C variant and V-gene and J-gene trimming of TCR beta chains was found in a later genetic analysis and replicated in an independent cohort. Most TCR sequences were observed very rarely across donors, whereas some public TCRs were present in many individuals. A cluster of highly shared sequence variants was judged likely to represent a technical artifact of the sequencing pipeline. In a later analysis, the rate of TCR association differed among HLA loci, with DRB1 alleles having the most associated TCRs and HLA-C alleles having the fewest. Specific HLA alleles were associated with about 17,000 TCR beta sequences at a false discovery rate of 0.05 in a later analysis. Presence/absence analyses assumed roughly uniform sequencing depth across donors, an assumption that may not hold. In both the original and validation cohorts, the classifier was reported to diagnose cytomegalovirus status with high specificity and sensitivity. A further reported finding was that TCR beta sequences accurately predicted the HLA-A and HLA-B alleles for most subjects in the first cohort. Most CMV-associated TCR beta chains appeared to be HLA-restricted in a later analysis, and the HLA associations seemed to be driven largely by CMV exposure. Some IMGT-functional V segments, including TRBV6-2 and TRBV6-3, could not be distinguished by the 87-base-pair reads and were therefore excluded. Because counts were too low, seventeen rarely observed V segments, including chromosome 9 orphons, were excluded from the earlier analysis of several hundred of the donors. Linkage disequilibrium might explain the correlated functional status among segregating V segments, but an unknown experimental factor could not be ruled out. The cohort was sequenced for TCR beta chains only, and without alpha or paired-chain data the features that could be detected were limited. Because HLA typing was missing for some donors at each locus, association tests included only the typed subset. When HLA alleles, especially DR and DQ, strongly co-occurred, TCR associations were difficult to assign to individual alleles. Several of the top co-occurrence clusters appeared to be linked to parvovirus B19, influenza, CMV and Epstein-Barr virus, according to a later analysis. In the study, some 180 TCR beta chains were listed as associated with cytomegalovirus. For the cohort, immune exposure information was limited to CMV serostatus. The authors suggested that the approach could potentially be generalized to other disease states and immunological phenotypes. In a later analysis, HLA-associated TCR beta chains showed more clonal expansion and lower generation probabilities than non-associated chains that were equally common. In vitro tests confirmed that a few of the cytomegalovirus-associated TCR beta chains recognize cytomegalovirus antigens. In an earlier analysis of around 500 of the donors, most TCR beta V segments appeared in productive rearrangements about 87% or about 30% of the time, broadly matching IMGT annotations.

The cohort comprised around 700 healthy bone marrow donors. Cohort members were all nominally healthy when sampled, although unrecorded immune exposures were likely present. The donor tested CMV seronegative and was one of the 352 seronegative cohort members. Every donor gave a peripheral blood sample, and the peripheral blood mononuclear cells from that sample were used for TCR beta sequencing. Genomic DNA extraction from the blood cell samples was performed with the Qiagen DNeasy Blood Extraction Kit. For this chain, trimming is 1 base at the V end and 5 bases at the J end, and the number of junction bases without a gene match is 9. The CDR3 contains 17 residues, cysteine and phenylalanine counted. The CDR3 DNA has 51 bases and is translated from base 1. According to the germline V gene (reference sequence), CDR1 reads LNHNV and CDR2 reads YYDKDF.

Sequenced material: PBMCs. The source of this sequence is a boy aged 2-9 years in good health and CMV-seronegative. Recombination joined TRBV15 with TRBJ2-4, with 9 junctional bases fitting TRBD2. The CDR3 sequence is CATSRVAGTSLQNIQYF. The nucleotides are TGTGCCACCAGCAGAGTCGCCGGGACTAGCCTTCAAAACATTCAGTACTTC.